The rows below give T cell receptor beta chains drawn from one sample of a study of blood T cell repertoires in COVID-19. Measured with immunoSEQ multiplex PCR; TCRdb has only the in-frame clones, and not every one. This sample has hundreds of thousands of clones, with around nine tenths found just once. Sequencing was performed on peripheral blood. The receptors derive from a woman in her seventies with COVID-19, enrolled during active disease. Each CDR3 is given with its conserved first and last residue. The D gene is left open where the match is weak. Only some rows state a clone size, as once, few, many or a class for expanded clones.

TRBJ1-1 TRBV3-1/TRBV3-2 . . CASSPSGTGPGAFF TGTGCCAGCAGCCCCTCCGGCACAGGGCCTGGGGCTTTCTTT
TRBJ2-1 TRBV7-9 TRBD2 . CASSLAFVGTSGNEQFF TGTGCCAGCAGCTTAGCGTTCGTTGGGACTAGCGGGAATGAGCAGTTCTTC
TRBJ2-3 TRBV9 . . CASSPSSTDTQYF TGTGCCAGCAGCCCCTCCTCCACAGATACGCAGTATTTT
TRBJ2-7 TRBV3-1/TRBV3-2 . . CASSQDHRAGYEQYF TGTGCCAGCAGCCAAGACCACAGGGCAGGGTACGAGCAGTACTTC
TRBJ1-4 TRBV7-2 TRBD1 . CASSYGQGRDEKLFF TGTGCCAGCAGTTACGGACAGGGAAGAGATGAAAAACTGTTTTTT
TRBJ2-5 TRBV2 TRBD1 . CASKRDRDRKTQYF TGTGCCAGCAAGAGAGACAGGGATCGCAAGACCCAGTACTTC
TRBJ1-4 TRBV4-1 . few CASSLPRAGDPNEKLFF TGCGCCAGCAGCCTCCCCCGGGCGGGGGACCCAAATGAAAAACTGTTTTTT
TRBJ1-4 TRBV5-4 TRBD1 . CASSLGDRSEKLFF TGTGCCAGCAGCTTGGGGGACAGGAGTGAAAAACTGTTTTTT
TRBJ2-6 TRBV2 . . CASSEEGRSGANVLTF TGTGCCAGCAGTGAAGAGGGGCGTTCCGGGGCCAACGTCCTGACTTTC
TRBJ1-3 TRBV6-5 . . CAIKGGSTSGNTIYF TGTGCCATTAAAGGGGGATCCACCTCTGGAAACACCATATATTTT
TRBJ2-1 TRBV5-1 . . CASSLAGNEQFF TGCGCCAGCAGCTTGGCGGGGAATGAGCAGTTCTTC
TRBJ2-3 TRBV2 . few CASASSVHTDTQYF TGTGCCAGCGCTTCTAGCGTACACACAGATACGCAGTATTTT
TRBJ1-2 TRBV9 TRBD1 once CASSTGNYGYTF TGTGCCAGTTCGACAGGGAACTATGGCTACACCTTC
TRBJ2-7 TRBV5-6 . . CASSLNQGSYEQYF TGTGCCAGCAGCTTAAATCAGGGGTCCTACGAGCAGTACTTC
TRBJ1-4 TRBV30 TRBD1 . CAWRGQGVEKLFF TGTGCCTGGAGGGGGCAGGGGGTCGAAAAACTGTTTTTT
TRBJ2-5 TRBV19 TRBD2 few CASSFRTSGETQYF TGTGCCAGTAGTTTCCGGACTAGCGGAGAGACCCAGTACTTC
TRBJ1-2 TRBV5-1 . . CASSPGPGNGYTF TGCGCCAGCAGCCCCGGTCCAGGGAACGGCTACACCTTC